The T cell receptor beta chain under discussion was sequenced for a study of regulatory T cells in long-lasting Graves disease. Study results and caveats: Persistent Graves' patients showed a TCR diversity that was lower than that of newly diagnosed ones.

This clonotype was picked up a small number of times. Antigen unknown. The time point: newly diagnosed GD, antithyroid drugs for less than 3 months. There was RNA extracted from PBMCs, and the TCR library was made from it. Graves' disease diagnosis used American Thyroid Association guidelines. Germline CDR1 is WSHSY and CDR2 is SAAADI. Deletions cut 6 bases from V and 2 bases from J, with 11 bases between. This CDR3 spans 13 amino acids. Investigators prepared the TCR beta libraries by applying iRepertoire HTBI primers and Arm-PCR of CDR3 regions. From the multiplex PCR reads, TCRdb called clonotypes with MiXCR, one entry per CDR3 protein. This sample has around 480,000 distinct CDR3 sequences, with 16% found just once. The same specimen was also included in a second study, on T cells in Graves' hyperthyroidism and ophthalmopathy. That publication notes: Hyperthyroidism, newly diagnosed and lasting under 2 months, affected patients aged 18 to 65. Clonotypes that were expanded in thyroid above 0.001 mostly appeared in blood too.

Specimen: peripheral blood mononuclear cells (PBMCs), collected at new diagnosis, from a patient treated with antithyroid drugs. The V gene is TRBV10-2, the J gene TRBJ2-7, with a possible D match to TRBD2 (6 bases). This TCR was recovered from a woman between 40 and 65 years old with Graves disease. The CDR3 nucleotides are TGCGCCAGCAGCGGCGGGGTTACCTACGAGCAGTACTTC. Protein: CASSGGVTYEQYF.